The clone carrying this T cell receptor beta chain was recorded many times. This record belongs to a study of response to subunit inactivated influenza vaccine. Via MiXCR, TCRdb re-called the RT-PCR reads, giving one row per CDR3 protein. The sample holds about 570,000 distinct CDR3 sequences; around 11% are singletons and the top ten take approximately 10%. V lost 0 bases to trimming and J lost 7 bases; unmatched junction nucleotides: 9. Germline V gene data show CDR1 as MNHEY and CDR2 as SMNVEV (reference sequence). The CDR3 has 16 residues. A further study also used this sample, focusing on T cells expressing NK-cell markers. Per that paper: The TCR beta cDNA came from 5'RACE template switching with UMIs. It was sorted CD3+CD56-NKG2C+, CD3+CD56+NKG2C- and CD3+CD56+NKG2C+ T cells that provided the TCR beta repertoires. Of eight sequenced donors, seven were HCMV-seropositive and one HCMV-seronegative.

The material was PBMCs from blood, obtained on the day of vaccination. This sequence originates from a man aged 50-59 years who received an inactivated influenza vaccine. The V and J genes are TRBV27 and TRBJ2-1; 7 bases agree with TRBD2. DNA for the CDR3: TGTGCCAGCAGTTTATCAAGGCCCGGGGGGTTTAATGAGCAGTTCTTC. This gives the protein CASSLSRPGGFNEQFF.